This TCR beta chain was documented in a study of technical replicates of blood from a handful of donors. TCRdb keeps only in-frame clones here, not all; method: immunoSEQ multiplex PCR. The sample yields some 96,000 clones, 95% seen once. Trimming shortened V by 1 base and J by 1 base, and 6 bases separated the two germline ends. Germline CDR1 is SGHTS and CDR2 is YDEGEE. The CDR3 is made up of 13 amino acids. Worth noting for this clone: Other nucleotide sequences in the sample specify the same CDR3.

This receptor was obtained from a human donor in good health. The rearrangement joins TRBV5-8 to TRBJ2-7; tentative D call: TRBD1 (6 bases). Sequencing was performed on T cells isolated from PBMCs. CDR3 DNA: TGTGCCAGCAGCTTGAGGGGGTCCTACGAGCAGTACTTC. Its protein is CASSLRGSYEQYF.